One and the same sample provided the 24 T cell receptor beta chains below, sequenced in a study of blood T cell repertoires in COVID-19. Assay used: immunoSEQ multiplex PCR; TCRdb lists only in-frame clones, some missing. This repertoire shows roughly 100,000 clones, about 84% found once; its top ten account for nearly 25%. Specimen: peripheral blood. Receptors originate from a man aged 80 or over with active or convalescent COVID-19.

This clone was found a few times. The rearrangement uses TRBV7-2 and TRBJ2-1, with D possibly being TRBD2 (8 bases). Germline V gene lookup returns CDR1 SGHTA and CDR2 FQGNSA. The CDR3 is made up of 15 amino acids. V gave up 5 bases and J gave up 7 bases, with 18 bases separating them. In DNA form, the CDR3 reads TGTGCCAGCAGCCGCCGGGAGGGGGCGACGAATGAGCAGTTCTTC. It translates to CASSRREGATNEQFF.

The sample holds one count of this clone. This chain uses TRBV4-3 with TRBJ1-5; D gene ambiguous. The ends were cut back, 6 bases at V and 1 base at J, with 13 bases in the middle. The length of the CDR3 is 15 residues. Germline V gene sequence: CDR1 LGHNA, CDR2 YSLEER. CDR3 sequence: CASRVARFSNQPQHF. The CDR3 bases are TGCGCCAGCAGGGTGGCCCGTTTCAGCAATCAGCCCCAGCATTTT.

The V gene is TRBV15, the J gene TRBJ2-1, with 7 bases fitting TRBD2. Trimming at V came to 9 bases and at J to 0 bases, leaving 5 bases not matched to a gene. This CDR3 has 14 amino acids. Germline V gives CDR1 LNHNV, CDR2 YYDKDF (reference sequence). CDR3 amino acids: CATRWDYSYNEQFF. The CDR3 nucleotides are TGTGCCACTCGATGGGACTACTCCTACAATGAGCAGTTCTTC.

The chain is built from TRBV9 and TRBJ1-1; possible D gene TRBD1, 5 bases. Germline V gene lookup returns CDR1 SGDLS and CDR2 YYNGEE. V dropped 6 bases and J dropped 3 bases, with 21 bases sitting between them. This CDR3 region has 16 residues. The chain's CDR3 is CASNNNPGGTHTEAFF. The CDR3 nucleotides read TGTGCCAGCAACAATAACCCGGGGGGGACCCACACTGAAGCTTTCTTT.

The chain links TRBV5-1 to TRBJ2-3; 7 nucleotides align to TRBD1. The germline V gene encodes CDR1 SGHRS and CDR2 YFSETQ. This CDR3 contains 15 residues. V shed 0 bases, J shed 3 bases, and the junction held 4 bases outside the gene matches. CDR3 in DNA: TGCGCCAGCAGCTTGGGACAGGGTGGAACAGATACGCAGTATTTT. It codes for CASSLGQGGTDTQYF.

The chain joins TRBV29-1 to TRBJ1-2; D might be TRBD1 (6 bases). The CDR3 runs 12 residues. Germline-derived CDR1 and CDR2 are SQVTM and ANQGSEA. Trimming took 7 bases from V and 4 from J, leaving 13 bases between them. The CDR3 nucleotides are TGCAGCGGCGCACAGGGCGGCTATGGCTACACCTTC. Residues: CSGAQGGYGYTF.

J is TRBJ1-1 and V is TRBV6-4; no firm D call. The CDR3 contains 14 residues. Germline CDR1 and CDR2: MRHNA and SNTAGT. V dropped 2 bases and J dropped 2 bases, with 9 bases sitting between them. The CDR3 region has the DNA TGTGCCAGCAGTGACGGGAGCACCAACACTGAAGCTTTCTTT. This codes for CASSDGSTNTEAFF.

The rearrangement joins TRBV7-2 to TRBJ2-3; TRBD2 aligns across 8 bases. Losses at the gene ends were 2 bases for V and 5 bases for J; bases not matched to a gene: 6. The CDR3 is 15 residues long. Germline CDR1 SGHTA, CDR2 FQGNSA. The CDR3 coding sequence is TGTGCCAGCAGCTTACGGTCGGGGGGGCAAGATACGCAGTATTTT. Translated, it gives CASSLRSGGQDTQYF.

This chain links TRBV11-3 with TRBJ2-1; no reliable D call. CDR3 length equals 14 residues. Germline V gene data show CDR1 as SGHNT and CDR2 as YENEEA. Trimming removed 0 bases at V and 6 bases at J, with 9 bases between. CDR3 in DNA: TGTGCCAGCAGCTTAGATTTCCAGCGCAATGAGCAGTTCTTC. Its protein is CASSLDFQRNEQFF.

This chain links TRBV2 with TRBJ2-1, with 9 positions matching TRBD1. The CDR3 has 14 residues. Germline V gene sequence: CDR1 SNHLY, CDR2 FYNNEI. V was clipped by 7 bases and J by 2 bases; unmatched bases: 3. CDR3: CASMDRGAYNEQFF. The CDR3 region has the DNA TGTGCCAGCATGGACAGGGGAGCCTACAATGAGCAGTTCTTC.

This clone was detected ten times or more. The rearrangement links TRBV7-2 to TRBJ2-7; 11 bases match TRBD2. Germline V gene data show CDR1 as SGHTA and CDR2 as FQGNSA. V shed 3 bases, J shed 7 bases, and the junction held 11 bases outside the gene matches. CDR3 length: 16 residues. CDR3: CASSFRTSGYAREQYF. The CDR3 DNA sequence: TGTGCCAGCAGCTTTCGGACTAGCGGGTACGCCCGGGAGCAGTACTTC.

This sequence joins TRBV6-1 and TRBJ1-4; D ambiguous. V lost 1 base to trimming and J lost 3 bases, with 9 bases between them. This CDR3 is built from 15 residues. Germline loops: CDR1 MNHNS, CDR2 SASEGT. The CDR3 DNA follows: TGTGCCAGCAGTGAAGGTAGCACTCCTAATGAAAAACTGTTTTTT. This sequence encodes CASSEGSTPNEKLFF.

The CDR3 region has the DNA TGTGCCAGCGGCCGGCCCGGCCGGGGCTATGGCTACACCTTC. The encoded protein is CASGRPGRGYGYTF. The rearrangement uses TRBV6-5 and TRBJ1-2, with D unclear. Between the trimmed V and J ends, which lost 8 bases and 4 bases, there was a span of 17 bases. This CDR3 is built from 14 residues. Germline lookup yields CDR1 MNHEY and CDR2 SVGAGI.

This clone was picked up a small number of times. The CDR3 DNA follows: TGCGCCAGCAGCTTGGAAGGGGAGGGTACGCAGTATTTT. It codes for CASSLEGEGTQYF. The rearrangement uses TRBV5-1 and TRBJ2-3; 7 nucleotides align to TRBD2. Germline V gene sequence: CDR1 SGHRS, CDR2 YFSETQ. This CDR3 spans 13 amino acids. After removal of 0 bases from V and 8 bases from J, the junction contained 3 bases not matched to a gene.

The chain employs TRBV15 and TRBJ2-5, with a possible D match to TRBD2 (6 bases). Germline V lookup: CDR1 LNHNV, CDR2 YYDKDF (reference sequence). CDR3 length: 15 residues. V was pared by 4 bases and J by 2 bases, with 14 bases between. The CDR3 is CATSNGLSPQETQYF. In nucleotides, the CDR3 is TGTGCCACCAGCAACGGACTAAGTCCACAAGAGACCCAGTACTTC. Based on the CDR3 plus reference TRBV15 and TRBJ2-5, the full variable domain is DAMVIQNPRYQVTQFGKPVTLSCSQTLNHNVMYWYQQKSSQAPKLLFHYYDKDFNNEADTPDNFQSRRPNTSFCFLDIRSPGLGDTAMYLCATSNGLSPQETQYFGPGTRLLVL.

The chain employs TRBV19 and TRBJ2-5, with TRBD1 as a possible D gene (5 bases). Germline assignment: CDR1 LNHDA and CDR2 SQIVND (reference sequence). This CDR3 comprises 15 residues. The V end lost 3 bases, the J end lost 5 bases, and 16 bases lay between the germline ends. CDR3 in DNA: TGTGCCAGTAGTATCAGTCAGGGTGTGACGGAGACCCAGTACTTC. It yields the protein CASSISQGVTETQYF.

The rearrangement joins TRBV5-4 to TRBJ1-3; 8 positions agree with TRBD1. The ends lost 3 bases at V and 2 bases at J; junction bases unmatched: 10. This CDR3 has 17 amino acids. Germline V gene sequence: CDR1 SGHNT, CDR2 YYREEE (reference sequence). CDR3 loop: CASSSDLDRVTGNTIYF. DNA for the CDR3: TGTGCCAGCAGCTCCGACCTGGACAGGGTCACTGGAAACACCATATATTTT.

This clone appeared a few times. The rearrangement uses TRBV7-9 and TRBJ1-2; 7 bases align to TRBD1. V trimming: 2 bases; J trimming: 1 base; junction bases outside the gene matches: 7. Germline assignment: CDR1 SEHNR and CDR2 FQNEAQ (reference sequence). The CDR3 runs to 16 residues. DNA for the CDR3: TGTGCCAGCAGCTTAACCCGACAGGGAGTTAACTATGGCTACACCTTC. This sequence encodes CASSLTRQGVNYGYTF.

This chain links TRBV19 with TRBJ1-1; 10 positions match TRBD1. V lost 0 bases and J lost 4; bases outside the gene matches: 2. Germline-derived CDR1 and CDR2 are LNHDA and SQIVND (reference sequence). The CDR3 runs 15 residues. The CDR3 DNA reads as TGTGCCAGTAGTATAGAGACAGGGGGCGTCACTGAAGCTTTCTTT. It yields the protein CASSIETGGVTEAFF.

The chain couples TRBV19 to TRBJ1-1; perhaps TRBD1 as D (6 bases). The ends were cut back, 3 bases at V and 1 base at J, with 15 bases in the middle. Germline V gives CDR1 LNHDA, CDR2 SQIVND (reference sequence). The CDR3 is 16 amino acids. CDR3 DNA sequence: TGTGCCAGTAGTATGCCTACAGGGTCTACGAACACTGAAGCTTTCTTT. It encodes CASSMPTGSTNTEAFF.

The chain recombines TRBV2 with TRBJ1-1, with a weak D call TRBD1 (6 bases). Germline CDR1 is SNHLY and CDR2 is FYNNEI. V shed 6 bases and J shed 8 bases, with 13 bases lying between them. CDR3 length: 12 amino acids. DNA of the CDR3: TGTGCCAGCAGCGGACAGCCCCTGGAAGCTTTCTTT. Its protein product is CASSGQPLEAFF.

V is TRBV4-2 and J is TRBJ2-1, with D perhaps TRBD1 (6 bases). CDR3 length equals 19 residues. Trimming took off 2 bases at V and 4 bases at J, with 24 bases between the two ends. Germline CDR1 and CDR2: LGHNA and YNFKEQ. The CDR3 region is CASSQIGQGTRSSYNEQFF. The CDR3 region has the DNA TGTGCCAGCAGCCAAATAGGTCAGGGGACCCGTTCTTCGTACAATGAGCAGTTCTTC.

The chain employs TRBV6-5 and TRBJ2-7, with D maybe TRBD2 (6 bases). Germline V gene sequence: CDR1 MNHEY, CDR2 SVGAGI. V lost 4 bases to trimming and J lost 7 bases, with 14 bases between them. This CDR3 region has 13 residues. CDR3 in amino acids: CASSSPGLAEQYF. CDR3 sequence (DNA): TGTGCCAGCAGTTCCCCGGGACTTGCGGAGCAGTACTTC.

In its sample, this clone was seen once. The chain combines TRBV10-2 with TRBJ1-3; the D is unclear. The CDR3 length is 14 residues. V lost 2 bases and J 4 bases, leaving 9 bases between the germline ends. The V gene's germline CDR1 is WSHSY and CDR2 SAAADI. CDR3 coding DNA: TGCGCCAGCAGTGAGGACACGTTCGGAAACACCATATATTTT. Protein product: CASSEDTFGNTIYF.